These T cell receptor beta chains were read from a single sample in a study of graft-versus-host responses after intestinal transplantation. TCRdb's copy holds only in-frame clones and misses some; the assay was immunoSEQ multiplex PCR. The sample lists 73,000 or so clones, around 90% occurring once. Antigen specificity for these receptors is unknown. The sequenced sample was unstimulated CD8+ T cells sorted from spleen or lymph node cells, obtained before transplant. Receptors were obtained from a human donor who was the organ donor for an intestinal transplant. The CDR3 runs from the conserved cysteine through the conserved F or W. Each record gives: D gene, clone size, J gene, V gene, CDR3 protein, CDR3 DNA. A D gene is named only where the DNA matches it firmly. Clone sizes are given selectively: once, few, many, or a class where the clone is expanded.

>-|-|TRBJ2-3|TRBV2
CASSPASGVDLGTDTQYF
TGTGCCAGCAGCCCAGCCTCGGGGGTTGATCTAGGCACAGATACGCAGTATTTT
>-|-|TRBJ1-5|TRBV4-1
CASSQGGDGAWQPQHF
TGCGCCAGCAGCCAAGGGGGGGACGGTGCTTGGCAGCCCCAGCATTTT
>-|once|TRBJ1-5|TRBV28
CASSWVLGGNQPQHF
TGTGCCAGCAGCTGGGTTCTAGGGGGCAATCAGCCCCAGCATTTT
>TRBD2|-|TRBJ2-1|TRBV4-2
CASSHAGTSAYNEQFF
TGTGCCAGCAGCCACGCCGGGACTAGCGCCTACAATGAGCAGTTCTTC
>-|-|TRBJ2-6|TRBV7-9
CASSPRSDSGANVLTF
TGTGCCAGCAGCCCCCGGTCTGACTCTGGGGCCAACGTCCTGACTTTC
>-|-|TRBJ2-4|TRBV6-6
CASSYPLDKNIQYF
TGTGCCAGCAGTTACCCCCTAGACAAAAACATTCAGTACTTC
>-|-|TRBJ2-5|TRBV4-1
CASSQIADGEETQYF
TGCGCCAGCAGCCAGATAGCGGACGGAGAAGAGACCCAGTACTTC
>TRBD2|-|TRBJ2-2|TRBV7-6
CASSGASGGALYTGELFF
TGTGCCAGCAGCGGGGCTAGCGGGGGGGCCTTGTACACCGGGGAGCTGTTTTTT
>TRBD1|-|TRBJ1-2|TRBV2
CASTLVRDSSLYGYTF
TGTGCCAGCACCTTAGTCCGGGACAGCAGCCTCTATGGCTACACCTTC
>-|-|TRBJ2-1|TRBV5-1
CASSPRWWAYNEQFF
TGCGCCAGCAGCCCGAGGTGGTGGGCCTACAATGAGCAGTTCTTC
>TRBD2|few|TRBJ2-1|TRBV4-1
CASSQDTSGGPNNEQFF
TGCGCCAGCAGCCAAGATACTAGCGGGGGGCCCAACAATGAGCAGTTCTTC
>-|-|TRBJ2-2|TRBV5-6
CASSADSYLGELFF
TGTGCCAGCAGCGCCGACTCGTACCTCGGGGAGCTGTTTTTT
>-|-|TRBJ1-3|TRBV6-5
CASSPTGNTIYF
TGTGCCAGCAGCCCGACAGGAAACACCATATATTTT
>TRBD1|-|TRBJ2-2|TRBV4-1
CASSRSFETGEEIGNTGELFF
TGCGCCAGCAGCCGCTCGTTCGAGACAGGGGAAGAAATAGGGAACACCGGGGAGCTGTTTTTT
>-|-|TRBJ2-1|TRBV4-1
CASSPARGNNEQFF
TGCGCCAGCAGCCCCGCCCGGGGAAACAATGAGCAGTTCTTC
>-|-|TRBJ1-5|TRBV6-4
CASSAGLREPQHF
TGTGCCAGCAGTGCCGGGTTGAGGGAGCCCCAGCATTTT
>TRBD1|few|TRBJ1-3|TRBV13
CASSSFDRGSGNTIYF
TGTGCCAGCAGCAGTTTCGACAGGGGCTCTGGAAACACCATATATTTT
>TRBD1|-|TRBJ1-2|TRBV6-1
CASSANRGEGYGYTF
TGTGCCAGCAGTGCGAACAGGGGGGAGGGCTATGGCTACACCTTC
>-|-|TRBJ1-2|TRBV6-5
CASSSIGPLGGYTF
TGTGCCAGCAGTTCCATTGGTCCGCTTGGCGGCTACACCTTC
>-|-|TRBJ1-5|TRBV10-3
CAISAAGLNQPQHF
TGTGCCATCAGTGCCGCGGGGCTAAATCAGCCCCAGCATTTT
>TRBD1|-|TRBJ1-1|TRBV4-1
CASRITQGAGTEAFF
TGCGCCAGCCGAATCACACAGGGGGCCGGAACTGAAGCTTTCTTT
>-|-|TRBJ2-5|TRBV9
CASSPPSPRVAETQYF
TGTGCCAGCAGCCCGCCTTCCCCCAGGGTGGCGGAGACCCAGTACTTC
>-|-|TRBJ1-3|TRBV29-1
CSVELTGNTIYF
TGCAGCGTTGAACTAACTGGAAACACCATATATTTT
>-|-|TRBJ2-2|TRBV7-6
CASSLGGQNPELFF
TGTGCCAGCAGCTTAGGAGGGCAAAATCCGGAGCTGTTTTTT
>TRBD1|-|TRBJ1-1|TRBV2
CASSGDSGNTEAFF
TGTGCCAGCAGTGGGGACAGCGGGAACACTGAAGCTTTCTTT
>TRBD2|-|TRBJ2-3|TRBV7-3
CASSLTGRDTDTQYF
TGTGCCAGCAGCTTAACGGGGAGGGACACAGATACGCAGTATTTT
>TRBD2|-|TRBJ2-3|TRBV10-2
CASFNGLTSGVDTQYF
TGCGCCAGCTTCAATGGGCTAACTAGCGGGGTGGATACGCAGTATTTT
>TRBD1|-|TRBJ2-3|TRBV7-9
CASSLFTGGTTDTQYF
TGTGCCAGCAGCTTATTTACAGGGGGGACCACAGATACGCAGTATTTT
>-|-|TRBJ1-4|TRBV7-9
CASSLVGSGERTNEKLFF
TGTGCCAGCAGCTTAGTAGGCTCCGGGGAGCGCACTAATGAAAAACTGTTTTTT
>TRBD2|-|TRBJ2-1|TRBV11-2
CASSEGTGGIFEQFF
TGTGCCAGCAGCGAAGGGACGGGGGGGATATTTGAGCAGTTCTTC
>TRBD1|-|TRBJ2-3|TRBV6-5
CASSYGQGATDTQYF
TGTGCCAGCAGTTATGGACAGGGGGCCACAGATACGCAGTATTTT
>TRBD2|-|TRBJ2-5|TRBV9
CASSVGVAGEETQYF
TGTGCCAGCAGCGTAGGGGTAGCGGGGGAAGAGACCCAGTACTTC
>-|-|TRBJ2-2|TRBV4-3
CASSQSRVGNTGELFF
TGCGCCAGCAGCCAATCGAGGGTGGGGAACACCGGGGAGCTGTTTTTT
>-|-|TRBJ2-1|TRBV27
CASSLGAYNEQFF
TGTGCCAGCAGTTTAGGGGCGTACAATGAGCAGTTCTTC
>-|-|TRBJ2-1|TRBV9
CASSLEWGDEQFF
TGTGCCAGCAGCCTAGAGTGGGGAGATGAGCAGTTCTTC
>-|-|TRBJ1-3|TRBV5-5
CASSFTVTIYF
TGTGCCAGCAGCTTTACTGTCACCATATATTTT
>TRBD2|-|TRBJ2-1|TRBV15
CATRTLAGGGEQFF
TGTGCCACCAGGACTCTAGCGGGGGGGGGTGAGCAGTTCTTC
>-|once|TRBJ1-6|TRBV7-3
CASSSGYNSPLHF
TGTGCCAGCAGCTCAGGGTATAATTCACCCCTCCACTTT
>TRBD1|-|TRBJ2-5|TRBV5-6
CASSLLDRVEETQYF
TGTGCCAGCAGCTTGCTGGACAGGGTCGAAGAGACCCAGTACTTC
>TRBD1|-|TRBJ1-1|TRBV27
CASSFLRGQGARPTEAFF
TGTGCCAGCAGTTTCCTAAGGGGACAGGGGGCACGGCCGACTGAAGCTTTCTTT
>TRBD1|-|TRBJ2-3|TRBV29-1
CSVVGGQGGKDTQYF
TGCAGCGTTGTCGGTGGACAGGGCGGGAAGGATACGCAGTATTTT
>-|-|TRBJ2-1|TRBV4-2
CASSQDSPDPSVF
TGTGCCAGCAGCCAAGACTCCCCAGACCCTAGTGTCTTC
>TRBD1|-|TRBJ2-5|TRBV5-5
CASSFPGQGALQETQYF
TGTGCCAGCAGCTTTCCTGGGCAGGGGGCTCTACAAGAGACCCAGTACTTC
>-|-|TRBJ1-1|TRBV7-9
CASSLAGGGNTEAFF
TGTGCCAGCAGCTTAGCCGGGGGTGGGAACACTGAAGCTTTCTTT
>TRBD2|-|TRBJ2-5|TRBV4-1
CASSQAAGVGETQYF
TGCGCCAGCAGCCAAGCCGCGGGGGTTGGGGAGACCCAGTACTTC
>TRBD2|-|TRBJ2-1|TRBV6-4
CASSDSRTSAYNEQFF
TGTGCCAGCAGTGACTCAAGGACTAGCGCATACAATGAGCAGTTCTTC
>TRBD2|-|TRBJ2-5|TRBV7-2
CASTEGGLAGAVYQETQYF
TGTGCCAGCACCGAGGGAGGACTAGCGGGGGCCGTGTACCAAGAGACCCAGTACTTC
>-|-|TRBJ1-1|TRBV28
CASSLPAGDAFF
TGTGCCAGCAGTTTACCGGCGGGGGATGCTTTCTTT
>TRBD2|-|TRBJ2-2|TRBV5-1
CASSFSISGTSGSTGELFF
TGCGCCAGCAGCTTCTCTATTTCCGGGACTAGCGGAAGCACCGGGGAGCTGTTTTTT
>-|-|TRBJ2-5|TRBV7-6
CASSHRLVRETQYF
TGTGCCAGCAGCCATAGACTGGTTCGAGAGACCCAGTACTTC
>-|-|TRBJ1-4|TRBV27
CASSLLVGAQLFF
TGTGCCAGCAGTTTATTAGTGGGGGCACAACTGTTTTTT
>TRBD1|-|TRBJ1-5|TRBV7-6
CASSRGTDIQPQHF
TGTGCCAGCAGCCGCGGGACAGACATTCAGCCCCAGCATTTT
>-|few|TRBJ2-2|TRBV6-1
CASSLQGGGTGELFF
TGTGCCAGCAGCCTACAGGGAGGGGGCACCGGGGAGCTGTTTTTT
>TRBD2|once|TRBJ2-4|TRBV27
CASNQRGENIQYF
TGTGCCAGCAATCAGCGGGGGGAAAACATTCAGTACTTC